This TCR beta chain was sequenced for a study of blood T cell repertoires in COVID-19. Overall study context: Specimens from acute and convalescent COVID-19 originated in the United States, Italy and Spain. Sample material is recorded as cDNA or gDNA derived from T cells, B-cell-depleted T cells, or PBMCs.

Generated by immunoSEQ multiplex PCR, the TCRdb table keeps only in-frame clones and is missing some. Of about 88,000 clones listed, over 80% were seen once; the top ten hold roughly 1.8%. The CDR3 sequence is 12 residues long. Germline V gene data show CDR1 as MNHEY and CDR2 as SMNVEV (reference sequence). V was cut by 6 bases and J by 7 bases, with 13 bases left in between. This sequence originates from a human donor with active COVID-19. The donor label of this sample is uncertain. Sequencing used peripheral blood. The chain carries TRBV27 and TRBJ2-7, with D maybe TRBD1 (6 bases). Written as DNA, the CDR3 is TGTGCCAGCAGGTTACAGGGTGGAGAGCAGTACTTC. Translating gives CASRLQGGEQYF.